These 10 T cell receptor beta chains originate from one sample sequenced in a study of blood T cell repertoires in COVID-19. Profiling relied on immunoSEQ multiplex PCR, and the TCRdb table lists in-frame clones only, not all of them. The table lists about 240,000 clones, around 87% of them singletons. Specimen: peripheral blood. The source is a woman aged 30 to 39 who had recovered from COVID-19.

Only one count was recorded for this clone. The V and J genes are TRBV5-1 and TRBJ2-2; possible D gene TRBD1, 5 bases. V lost 6 bases to trimming and J lost 5 bases, with 17 bases between them. The CDR3 loop spans 15 amino acids. Per germline, CDR1 SGHRS and CDR2 YFSETQ. The CDR3 region has the DNA TGCGCCAGCAAGCTTGACAGATTTAGTACCGGGGAGCTGTTTTTT. This translates into CASKLDRFSTGELFF. Drawing the rest from reference TRBV5-1 and TRBJ2-2, the complete variable domain is KAGVTQTPRYLIKTRGQQVTLSCSPISGHRSVSWYQQTPGQGLQFLFEYFSETQRNKGNFPGRFSGRQFSNSRSEMNVSTLELGDSALYLCASKLDRFSTGELFFGEGSRLTVL.

The CDR3 loop is CSASRAGGPGDTQYF. The CDR3 coding sequence is TGCAGTGCTAGTAGAGCGGGGGGGCCCGGAGATACGCAGTATTTT. This sequence joins TRBV20-1 and TRBJ2-3, with TRBD2 matching 10 bases. Germline values: CDR1 DFQATT, CDR2 SNEGSKA (reference sequence). This CDR3 has 15 amino acids. With V trimmed by 3 bases and J by 5 bases, 8 bases remained unmatched.

The chain links TRBV2 to TRBJ2-1; D not certain. The CDR3 runs to 14 residues. Trimming shortened V by 7 bases and J by 4 bases, and 14 bases separated the two germline ends. The V gene's germline CDR1 is SNHLY and CDR2 FYNNEI. In DNA, the CDR3 is TGTGCCAGCAACGGCAGGATTATTTACAATGAGCAGTTCTTC. Translation gives CASNGRIIYNEQFF.

The chain recombines TRBV15 with TRBJ2-3; a weak D match, TRBD1 (6 bases). Germline loops: CDR1 LNHNV, CDR2 YYDKDF (reference sequence). V lost 3 bases and J lost 4, with 17 bases in between. The CDR3 loop spans 16 amino acids. The CDR3 DNA follows: TGTGCCACCAGCAGGGAAACAGGGTTAGTCCCAGATACGCAGTATTTT. This codes for CATSRETGLVPDTQYF.

The chain carries TRBV19 and TRBJ1-2; a possible D gene is TRBD1 (5 bases). V lost 6 bases and J 2 bases, leaving 16 bases between the germline ends. The CDR3 length is 15 residues. Germline V CDR1 and CDR2: LNHDA, SQIVND (reference sequence). The CDR3 nucleotides are TGTGCCAGTAGCCTGCTCGGTGCAGGGAACTATGGCTACACCTTC. Encoded protein: CASSLLGAGNYGYTF. The entire variable domain, with the rest obtained from reference TRBV19 and TRBJ1-2, is as follows: DGGITQSPKYLFRKEGQNVTLSCEQNLNHDAMYWYRQDPGQGLRLIYYSQIVNDFQKGDIAEGYSVSREKKESFPLTVTSAQKNPTAFYLCASSLLGAGNYGYTFGSGTRLTVV.

The rearrangement joins TRBV3-1 (or the pseudogene TRBV3-2) to TRBJ2-7, with 9 bases lining up with TRBD1. The CDR3 runs 13 residues. Germline V gives CDR1 LGHDT, CDR2 YNNKEL (reference sequence). Germline trimming cut 5 bases from V and 3 bases from J; bases unmatched to any gene: 2. CDR3 nucleotides: TGTGCCAGCAGCGGACAGGGGATCTACGAGCAGTACTTC. Amino acid sequence: CASSGQGIYEQYF.

This clone was seen only a few times. V usage is TRBV6-1 and J usage is TRBJ2-1; TRBD1 matches at 9 bases. The CDR3 is 16 residues long. Germline values: CDR1 MNHNS, CDR2 SASEGT. The V segment lost 2 bases and the J segment 7 bases; nucleotides outside the gene matches: 9. The CDR3 DNA sequence: TGTGCCAGCAGTGAAACTTCCGGGACAGGGTCAAATGAGCAGTTCTTC. This translates into CASSETSGTGSNEQFF.

This clone came up once. The CDR3 DNA sequence: TGCGCCAGCAGCTACGGGGGGGCCCTAGGGACAGGGCGAACTGGGGCCAACGTCCTGACTTTC. Protein product: CASSYGGALGTGRTGANVLTF. The chain uses TRBV5-1 and TRBJ2-6; possibly TRBD1 for D (9 bases). This CDR3 is built from 21 residues. The V gene lost 3 bases and the J gene lost 2 bases, with 27 bases spanning the gap. CDR1 SGHRS and CDR2 YFSETQ come from the germline V gene.

This clone was seen only once. J is TRBJ2-1 and V is TRBV24-1, with 11 bases fitting TRBD2. V lost 5 bases and J lost 0; bases outside the gene matches: 5. This CDR3 has 17 residues. Germline V gene sequence: CDR1 KGHDR, CDR2 SFDVKD. CDR3 nucleotide sequence: TGTGCCACCAGTGGGGGTAGCGGGGGGGCCTCCTACAATGAGCAGTTCTTC. Translated: CATSGGSGGASYNEQFF.

This chain links TRBV5-4 with TRBJ1-2, with 9 bases identical to TRBD1. Germline values: CDR1 SGHNT, CDR2 YYREEE (reference sequence). The ends lost 4 bases at V and 5 bases at J; junction bases unmatched: 12. The CDR3 is 16 amino acids. The CDR3 here is CASSPRQGGLGYGYTF. In DNA, the CDR3 is TGTGCCAGCAGCCCGAGACAGGGGGGCCTAGGGTATGGCTACACCTTC.